A selection of T cell receptor beta chains follows, all from one sample in a study of chronic HIV infection and antiretroviral therapy. TCRdb re-called the 5' RACE reads with MiXCR, one entry per CDR3 protein. The sample has about 31,000 distinct CDR3 sequences, 7.5% to 10% seen once. The specimen was peripheral blood. These receptors all come from an adult who had HIV and had not received antiretroviral therapy, or was an uninfected healthy control (not recorded which). Each CDR3 is given with its conserved first and last residue. A D gene is named only where the DNA matches it firmly. Size is omitted from some rows. Given values are once, few, many or a class for expanded clones.

TRBV7-6	TRBD1	NA	TRBJ1-4	TGTGCCAGCAGCCCAGGGGGCGTGGGGGAAAAACTGTTTTTT	CASSPGGVGEKLFF
TRBV20-1	NA	many	TRBJ2-7	TGCAGTGCTAGAGCTTGGACAGCGGCTGAGCAGTACTTC	CSARAWTAAEQYF
TRBV12-3/TRBV12-4	TRBD2	many	TRBJ2-5	TGTGCCAGCAGTCCCCTTTTTACTAGCGAAAGGGGAGAGACCCAGTACTTC	CASSPLFTSERGETQYF
TRBV6-5	TRBD1	NA	TRBJ1-1	TGTGCCTGCAAGGGGGCGACTGAAGCTTTCTTT	CACKGATEAFF
TRBV4-1	NA	many	TRBJ1-4	TGCGCCAGCAGCCAAGATATCGAAAAACTGTTTTTT	CASSQDIEKLFF
TRBV7-2	NA	NA	TRBJ1-5	TGTGCCAGCAGCCTACAGCGTAATCAGCCCCAGCATTTT	CASSLQRNQPQHF
TRBV7-9	NA	many	TRBJ1-6	TGTGCCAGCAGCTTATCGGGGGGCAGGAGCTCCTATAATTCACCCCTCCACTTT	CASSLSGGRSSYNSPLHF
TRBV29-1	TRBD2	many	TRBJ2-7	TGCAGCGTTGATTCGGGACTAGCGGGGACGCTTTCGCAGTACTTC	CSVDSGLAGTLSQYF
TRBV6-1	NA	NA	TRBJ2-4	TGTGCCAGCATAAGGGGCATCGGGGCCAAAAACATTCAGTACTTC	CASIRGIGAKNIQYF
TRBV29-1	TRBD2	few	TRBJ2-3	TGCAGCGTTGAACGGGCGGGGGGGGCAGATACGCAGTATTTT	CSVERAGGADTQYF
TRBV29-1	NA	few	TRBJ1-2	TGCAGCGCTTCAGTTACCAACTATGGCTACACCTTC	CSASVTNYGYTF
TRBV7-2	NA	NA	TRBJ2-1	TGTGCCAGCAGCCCCCAGTGGAATGAGCAGTTCTTC	CASSPQWNEQFF
TRBV6-1	TRBD2	many	TRBJ2-1	TGTGCCAGCAGGGCTAGCGGTATCTACAATGAGCAGTTCTTC	CASRASGIYNEQFF
TRBV24-1	NA	NA	TRBJ1-4	TGTGCCACCCTCCCCGGGACAACAACTAATGAAAAACTGTTTTTT	CATLPGTTTNEKLFF
TRBV20-1	NA	few	TRBJ1-1	TGCAGTGCCCTGAGAAAGACATTGGGGAACACTGAAGCTTTCTTT	CSALRKTLGNTEAFF
TRBV18	NA	NA	TRBJ1-5	TGTGCCAGCTCACGGGGGCAGGCTAATCAGCCCCAGCATTTT	CASSRGQANQPQHF
TRBV11-2	NA	many	TRBJ1-2	TGTGCCAGCAGCTCGACGGACATGAACTATGGCTACACCTTC	CASSSTDMNYGYTF
TRBV6-1	NA	few	TRBJ1-1	TGTGCCAGCAGTGATTCGCCTATGCTGACTGAAGCTTTCTTT	CASSDSPMLTEAFF
TRBV10-3	NA	many	TRBJ1-1	TGTGCCATCAGTGAGCTGCTTACGGGCGGGAATAGTGAAGCTTTCTTT	CAISELLTGGNSEAFF
TRBV29-1	NA	few	TRBJ2-3	TGCAGCGTTGTGGTTCAGGGCCGCACAGATACGCAGTATTTT	CSVVVQGRTDTQYF
TRBV6-4	TRBD1	few	TRBJ1-1	TGTGCCAGCAGTCCAATGGGGTCAGGGGGACGAATGAACACTGAAGCTTTCTTT	CASSPMGSGGRMNTEAFF
TRBV2	NA	few	TRBJ2-2	TGTGCCAGCAGTGATTTCCTCTTGGCCGGGGAGCTGTTTTTT	CASSDFLLAGELFF
TRBV29-1	NA	NA	TRBJ2-5	TGCAGCGTTGAAGGGGCTCGCGGTACCCAAGAGACCCAGTACTTC	CSVEGARGTQETQYF
TRBV20-1	NA	many	TRBJ1-6	TGCAGTGCTAGGGAGGGCCAAAATTCACCCCTCCACTTT	CSAREGQNSPLHF
TRBV3-1	TRBD2	NA	TRBJ2-1	TGTGCCAGCAGTCCATTAGCGGGTCATGGCAATGAGCAGTTCTTC	CASSPLAGHGNEQFF
TRBV20-1	TRBD1	many	TRBJ2-1	TGCAGTGCTAGCCAGGGGGCACGGGAGCAGTTCTTC	CSASQGAREQFF
TRBV7-9	NA	many	TRBJ2-2	TGTGCCAGCAGCTTAGCTCCAGTAAACACCGGGGAGCTGTTTTTT	CASSLAPVNTGELFF
TRBV6-5	NA	few	TRBJ2-6	TGTGCCAGCAGTCCAGGGGTCTCTGGGGCCAACGTCCTGACTTTC	CASSPGVSGANVLTF
TRBV11-3	NA	few	TRBJ2-3	TGTGCCAGCAGCTCTAAACTTGCAGATACGCAGTATTTT	CASSSKLADTQYF
TRBV27	TRBD1	many	TRBJ2-7	TGTGCCAGCAGTTTCCTAACGACAGGGGGCAACGAGCAGTACTTC	CASSFLTTGGNEQYF
TRBV29-1	NA	NA	TRBJ1-5	TGCAGCGTTTTAGCTTCGGATCAGCCCCAGCATTTT	CSVLASDQPQHF
TRBV7-2	NA	NA	TRBJ2-3	TGTGCCAGCAGCCCAGGGGGGCCCCCAGATACGCAGTATTTT	CASSPGGPPDTQYF